A single sample gave rise to the 13 T cell receptor beta chains below, sequenced in a study of blood T cell repertoires in COVID-19. Some clones are missing from TCRdb's copy, which holds only in-frame ones; the method was immunoSEQ multiplex PCR. The table has about 60,000 clones, nearly 80% seen once. Input material: peripheral blood. The origin of the receptors is a human donor in a cohort sampled during active COVID-19.

The chain has TRBV2 and TRBJ2-3; D is unresolved. Germline CDR1 reads SNHLY; CDR2 reads FYNNEI. The germline V and J ends were trimmed by 6 bases and 0 bases, with 7 bases remaining between them. This CDR3 spans 13 amino acids. The CDR3 DNA follows: TGTGCCAGCAGCCCAGGTAGCACAGATACGCAGTATTTT. Translating gives CASSPGSTDTQYF.

The CDR3 here is CASTRLGISGTHQETQYF. The CDR3, as DNA: TGTGCCAGCACCAGACTCGGGATTAGCGGGACCCACCAAGAGACCCAGTACTTC. V usage is TRBV7-9 and J usage is TRBJ2-5; 8 bases align to TRBD2. CDR1 SEHNR and CDR2 FQNEAQ come from the germline V gene (reference sequence). V was clipped by 7 bases and J by 0 bases; unmatched bases: 16. The CDR3 is made up of 18 amino acids. The full variable domain, with the rest looked up from reference TRBV7-9 and TRBJ2-5, is DTGVSQNPRHKITKRGQNVTFRCDPISEHNRLYWYRQTLGQGPEFLTYFQNEAQLEKSRLLSDRFSAERPKGSFSTLEIQRTEQGDSAMYLCASTRLGISGTHQETQYFGPGTRLLVL.

The V gene is TRBV4-2, the J gene TRBJ2-7, with TRBD2 as a possible D gene (6 bases). Deletions cut 4 bases from V and 2 bases from J, with 12 bases between. Germline V gene lookup returns CDR1 LGHNA and CDR2 YNFKEQ. The CDR3 runs 14 residues. CDR3 in DNA: TGTGCCAGCAGCCTCCTAGCGACCACCTACGAGCAGTACTTC. Translated: CASSLLATTYEQYF.

The CDR3 sequence is CAISVAGGGSRFSPLHF. The CDR3 DNA reads as TGTGCCATCAGTGTTGCCGGCGGGGGTAGTCGCTTTTCACCCCTCCACTTT. The gene calls are TRBV10-3 and TRBJ1-6; possible D gene TRBD1, 5 bases. The germline V gene encodes CDR1 ENHRY and CDR2 SYGVKD. The CDR3 sequence is 17 residues long. The V end was cut by 4 bases, the J end by 9 bases, with 22 bases between.

The gene calls are TRBV27 and TRBJ2-2; 11 bases map to TRBD2. The CDR3 runs to 17 residues. CDR1 is MNHEY and CDR2 is SMNVEV in the germline V gene (reference sequence). V gave up 7 bases and J gave up 7 bases; unmatched junction bases: 14. The CDR3 DNA reads as TGTGCCAGCAAAAGCCAAGGGCTAGCGGGGGGTTACGGGGAGCTGTTTTTT. This translates into CASKSQGLAGGYGELFF.

J is TRBJ2-7 and V is TRBV4-1; weak D call: TRBD2 (6 bases). V lost 4 bases, J lost 4 bases, and 17 bases lay in between. This CDR3 is built from 15 residues. CDR1 and CDR2 (germline): MGHRA, YSYEKL. CDR3: CASSPPAGGPYEQYF. The CDR3 DNA reads TGCGCCAGCAGCCCGCCCGCCGGGGGTCCATACGAGCAGTACTTC.

As DNA, the CDR3 is TGTGCCAGCTCACCGAACCTTAGCTCTGGAAACACCATATATTTT. It encodes CASSPNLSSGNTIYF. The V and J genes are TRBV18 and TRBJ1-3; D unresolved. Germline CDR1 KGHSH, CDR2 LQKENI. The V and J ends lost 3 bases and 0 bases respectively, with 9 bases between them. The CDR3 covers 15 residues.

This rearrangement joins TRBV5-6 to TRBJ1-3, with D perhaps TRBD1 (6 bases). Germline V CDR1 and CDR2: SGHDT, YYEEEE. Trimming cost V 3 bases and J 3 bases, with 16 bases left between them. The CDR3 is 16 residues long. CDR3 loop: CASSWTAGLYGNTIYF. In DNA form, the CDR3 reads TGTGCCAGCAGCTGGACAGCCGGCCTGTATGGAAACACCATATATTTT.

The chain employs TRBV4-1 and TRBJ1-4; TRBD1 matches at 7 bases. The length of the CDR3 is 17 residues. V was clipped by 0 bases and J by 7 bases; unmatched bases: 11. Per germline, CDR1 MGHRA and CDR2 YSYEKL. The CDR3, as DNA: TGCGCCAGCAGCCAAGACCCCCCCGGGACAGTAGTTGAAAAACTGTTTTTT. As protein: CASSQDPPGTVVEKLFF.

J is TRBJ2-1 and V is TRBV7-3; D is possibly TRBD1 (5 bases). The CDR3 covers 14 residues. Between the trimmed V and J ends, which lost 0 bases and 7 bases, there was a span of 10 bases. Per germline, CDR1 SGHTA and CDR2 FQGTGA. The DNA of the CDR3 is TGTGCCAGCAGCTTAACAGGGGCGAGTAATGAGCAGTTCTTC. Amino acids: CASSLTGASNEQFF.

The V call is TRBV2, the J call TRBJ1-1, with D maybe TRBD1 (5 bases). Germline CDR1 SNHLY, CDR2 FYNNEI. V was cut by 8 bases and J by 6 bases, with 10 bases left in between. The CDR3 is 11 residues long. This CDR3 is CASSGRAEAFF. In nucleotides, the CDR3 is TGTGCCAGCTCAGGGAGGGCTGAAGCTTTCTTT.

J is TRBJ2-2 and V is TRBV3-1 (or the pseudogene TRBV3-2), with 14 bases aligning to TRBD2. Germline lookup yields CDR1 LGHDT and CDR2 YNNKEL (reference sequence). J gave up 6 bases and V 4 bases, and 7 bases lay outside the gene matches. This CDR3 is 17 amino acids long. The CDR3 sequence: CASSPGLAGVGPGELFF. In DNA, the CDR3 is TGTGCCAGCAGCCCGGGACTAGCGGGAGTTGGACCCGGGGAGCTGTTTTTT.

The chain carries TRBV9 and TRBJ2-1, with D tentatively TRBD2 (5 bases). This CDR3 spans 15 amino acids. Trimming left V 3 bases short and J 1 base short, with 11 bases between. Germline values: CDR1 SGDLS, CDR2 YYNGEE. The CDR3 loop is CASSAVGVSYNEQFF. As DNA, the CDR3 is TGTGCCAGCAGCGCCGTCGGGGTTTCCTACAATGAGCAGTTCTTC.